The 20 T cell receptor beta chains given below trace back to one sample, sequenced in a study of beta chain features in type 1 diabetes. The investigators reverse transcribed all of the isolated RNA, so they sequenced expressed TCRB transcripts. Generated by immunoSEQ multiplex PCR, the TCRdb table keeps only in-frame clones and is missing some. Of hundreds of thousands of clones in the sample, about 14% were seen once. Input material: naive CD4+ T cells from blood. Receptors originate from a man in his late teens or twenties in good health.

The rearrangement joins TRBV15 to TRBJ1-5; D ambiguous. V lost 0 bases and J lost 0, with 3 bases in between. CDR1 is LNHNV and CDR2 is YYDKDF in the germline V gene (reference sequence). This CDR3 spans 14 amino acids. The chain's CDR3 is CATSRDNSNQPQHF. The CDR3 nucleotides are TGTGCCACCAGCAGAGATAATAGCAATCAGCCCCAGCATTTT.

The chain carries TRBV28 and TRBJ1-2, with unresolved D. V lost 4 bases to trimming and J lost 4 bases, with 16 bases between them. The CDR3 is made up of 15 amino acids. Germline V gene data show CDR1 as MDHEN and CDR2 as SYDVKM. CDR3 nucleotides: TGTGCCAGCAGTTCTTCTTGGGGTATGGGCTATGGCTACACCTTC. Protein: CASSSSWGMGYGYTF.

The chain uses TRBV19 and TRBJ1-2; TRBD1 matches 7 bases. The CDR3 is 14 amino acids. Germline loops: CDR1 LNHDA, CDR2 SQIVND (reference sequence). The V and J ends lost 5 bases and 3 bases, in that order; junction bases with no gene match: 6. The CDR3 is CASSAPDRDYGYTF. The CDR3 coding sequence is TGTGCCAGTAGTGCCCCTGACAGGGACTATGGCTACACCTTC.

The rearrangement links TRBV5-8 to TRBJ2-5, with D unresolved. Looked up from germline, CDR1 is SGHTS and CDR2 is YDEGEE. This CDR3 comprises 13 residues. The V end was cut by 7 bases, the J end by 5 bases, with 15 bases between. The CDR3 DNA sequence: TGTGCCAGCTCGCTGCGGATCGAGGAGACCCAGTACTTC. Encoded protein: CASSLRIEETQYF.

This chain links TRBV5-1 with TRBJ1-2; D is uncertain. Trimming pared 4 bases from V and 8 bases from J, leaving 15 bases between. The CDR3 sequence is 13 residues long. Per germline, CDR1 SGHRS and CDR2 YFSETQ. The CDR3 spells CASSRALGSGYTF. In DNA form, the CDR3 reads TGCGCCAGCAGCCGTGCCCTAGGCTCCGGCTACACCTTC.

As to this clone: The same CDR3 can be traced to other DNA sequences in this sample. V usage is TRBV5-1 and J usage is TRBJ2-3, with a tentative D call TRBD2 (6 bases). Germline V gene lookup returns CDR1 SGHRS and CDR2 YFSETQ. The CDR3 totals 15 residues. The V end was cut by 3 bases, the J end by 2 bases, with 13 bases between. DNA for the CDR3: TGCGCCAGCAGCTCCGGGACGGGACTCACAGATACGCAGTATTTT. The encoded protein is CASSSGTGLTDTQYF.

This clone was detected a few times. The chain combines TRBV6-5 with TRBJ2-7; TRBD1 aligns across 12 bases. Germline assignment: CDR1 MNHEY and CDR2 SVGAGI. The V and J ends lost 7 bases and 4 bases, in that order; junction bases with no gene match: 8. The CDR3 loop spans 15 amino acids. The CDR3 loop reads CASTLGQGATYEQYF. In DNA, the CDR3 is TGTGCCAGCACGCTGGGACAGGGGGCGACTTACGAGCAGTACTTC.

V and J are TRBV10-3 and TRBJ1-1; 9 bases agree with TRBD1. The CDR3 extends over 12 amino acids. V shed 11 bases and J 3 bases; nucleotides not matched to a gene: 4. The germline V gene encodes CDR1 ENHRY and CDR2 SYGVKD. The CDR3 DNA reads as TGTGCCTTACGGGACAGGGACACTGAAGCTTTCTTT. Its protein is CALRDRDTEAFF.

The CDR3 reads CASSGRDSNSPLHF. Written as DNA, the CDR3 is TGTGCCAGCAGCGGGCGGGACAGTAATTCACCCCTCCACTTT. The rearrangement joins TRBV9 to TRBJ1-6; TRBD1 matches at 7 bases. Trimming removed 3 bases from V and 6 bases from J; junction bases left unmatched: 3. There are 14 residues in the CDR3. CDR1 and CDR2 from the germline V gene are SGDLS and YYNGEE. The variable domain in full, completed from reference TRBV9 and TRBJ1-6, reads DSGVTQTPKHLITATGQRVTLRCSPRSGDLSVYWYQQSLDQGLQFLIQYYNGEERAKGNILERFSAQQFPDLHSELNLSSLELGDSALYFCASSGRDSNSPLHFGNGTRLTVT.

The V call is TRBV28, the J call TRBJ2-7; D may be TRBD1 (5 bases). V gave up 4 bases and J gave up 2 bases, with 9 bases separating them. Germline CDR1 and CDR2: MDHEN and SYDVKM. This CDR3 contains 13 residues. For the CDR3, the DNA is TGTGCCAGCAGTTCAGGGTTCGCCTACGAGCAGTACTTC. It specifies CASSSGFAYEQYF.

This clone was seen a handful of times. This chain uses TRBV7-9 with TRBJ1-2; D gene ambiguous. V was clipped by 4 bases and J by 4 bases, with 7 bases between them. The CDR3 runs 12 residues. From germline, CDR1 is SEHNR and CDR2 FQNEAQ (reference sequence). CDR3 protein: CASSSGFYGYTF. For the CDR3, the DNA is TGTGCCAGCAGCTCCGGATTCTATGGCTACACCTTC.

The chain couples TRBV4-1 to TRBJ2-4; D possibly uses TRBD1 or TRBD2 (7 bases each). Trimming stripped 3 bases from V and 7 bases from J, with 16 bases between. CDR3 length: 15 amino acids. Germline lookup yields CDR1 MGHRA and CDR2 YSYEKL. CDR3 region: CASSQPTGRGNIQYF. CDR3 DNA sequence: TGCGCCAGCAGCCAGCCGACAGGGAGGGGGAACATTCAGTACTTC.

This clone was detected only a few times. J is TRBJ2-7 and V is TRBV4-2; TRBD2 aligns across 11 bases. Trimming at V came to 3 bases and at J to 2 bases, leaving 6 bases not matched to a gene. The CDR3 is 16 amino acids. From germline, CDR1 is LGHNA and CDR2 YNFKEQ. CDR3: CASSQASGGSPYEQYF. As DNA, the CDR3 is TGTGCCAGCAGCCAGGCTAGCGGGGGGTCGCCCTACGAGCAGTACTTC.

The chain is built from TRBV30 and TRBJ1-1; tentative D call: TRBD1 (6 bases). V was cut by 3 bases and J by 0 bases, with 14 bases left in between. This CDR3 is built from 15 residues. CDR1 is GTSNPN, CDR2 SVGIG, per germline (reference sequence). Here the CDR3 DNA reads TGTGCCTGGAGCAAGACCAGGGACATGAACACTGAAGCTTTCTTT. Protein sequence: CAWSKTRDMNTEAFF.

This clone appeared a few times. This sequence joins TRBV7-2 and TRBJ1-1; D gene uncertain. Trimming shortened V by 5 bases and J by 3 bases, and 16 bases separated the two germline ends. The CDR3 runs 15 residues. CDR1 SGHTA and CDR2 FQGNSA come from the germline V gene. The chain's CDR3 is CASSPGGKSHTEAFF. CDR3 sequence (DNA): TGTGCCAGCAGCCCCGGTGGGAAAAGCCACACTGAAGCTTTCTTT.

This clone was seen only a few times. The rearrangement uses TRBV2 and TRBJ1-2; no reliable D call. The CDR3 runs 10 residues. CDR1 is SNHLY and CDR2 is FYNNEI in the germline V gene. Trimming stripped 4 bases from V and 6 bases from J, with 3 bases between. The CDR3 spells CASSAHGYTF. CDR3 nucleotide sequence: TGTGCCAGCAGTGCGCATGGCTACACCTTC.

V is TRBV27 and J is TRBJ2-3; TRBD1 matches 10 bases. The CDR3 is 17 amino acids. V lost 8 bases, J lost 0 bases, and 11 bases stayed unmatched. Germline values: CDR1 MNHEY, CDR2 SMNVEV (reference sequence). The CDR3 DNA follows: TGTGCCAGCCGGACAGGGGGGATTTCAACTAGCACAGATACGCAGTATTTT. Its protein is CASRTGGISTSTDTQYF.

J is TRBJ1-2 and V is TRBV29-1, with 8 bases identical to TRBD1. Losses at the gene ends were 4 bases for V and 5 bases for J; bases not matched to a gene: 15. Germline V gene lookup returns CDR1 SQVTM and CDR2 ANQGSEA. The CDR3 covers 16 residues. The CDR3: CSVGVAGGSDYYGYTF. The CDR3 nucleotides are TGCAGCGTTGGGGTGGCAGGGGGCTCAGATTATTATGGCTACACCTTC. Supplemented by reference TRBV29-1 and TRBJ1-2, the full variable domain reads SAVISQKPSRDICQRGTSLTIQCQVDSQVTMMFWYRQQPGQSLTLIATANQGSEATYESGFVIDKFPISRPNLTFSTLTVSNMSPEDSSIYLCSVGVAGGSDYYGYTFGSGTRLTVV.

The chain joins TRBV21-1 to TRBJ1-3. TRBV21-1 is a documented pseudogene. The CDR3 is 13 amino acids. The CDR3 loop is CASSKVAGNTIYF. In nucleotides, the CDR3 is TGTGCCAGCAGCAAAGTGGCGGGAAACACCATATATTTT.

This clone was detected a few times. This chain connects TRBV5-4 to TRBJ2-7; 10 bases fit TRBD2. V lost 0 bases, J lost 2 bases, and 2 bases stayed unmatched. CDR1 is SGHNT, CDR2 YYREEE, per germline (reference sequence). The CDR3 loop spans 15 amino acids. The CDR3 reads CASSLASGSPYEQYF. CDR3 bases: TGTGCCAGCAGCTTGGCTAGCGGGAGTCCCTACGAGCAGTACTTC.